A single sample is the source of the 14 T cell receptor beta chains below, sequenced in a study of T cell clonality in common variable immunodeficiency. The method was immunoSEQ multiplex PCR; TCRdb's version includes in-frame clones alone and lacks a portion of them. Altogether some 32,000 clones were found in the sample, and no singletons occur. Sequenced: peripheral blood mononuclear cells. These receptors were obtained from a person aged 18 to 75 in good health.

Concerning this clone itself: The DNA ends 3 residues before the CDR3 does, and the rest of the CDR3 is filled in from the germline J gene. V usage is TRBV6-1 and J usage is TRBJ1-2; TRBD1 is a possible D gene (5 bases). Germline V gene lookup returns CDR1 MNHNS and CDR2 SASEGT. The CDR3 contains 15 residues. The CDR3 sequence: CASSEGESLAGGYTF. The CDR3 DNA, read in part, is TGTGCCAGCAGTGAGGGGGAATCACTAGCGGGAGGC.

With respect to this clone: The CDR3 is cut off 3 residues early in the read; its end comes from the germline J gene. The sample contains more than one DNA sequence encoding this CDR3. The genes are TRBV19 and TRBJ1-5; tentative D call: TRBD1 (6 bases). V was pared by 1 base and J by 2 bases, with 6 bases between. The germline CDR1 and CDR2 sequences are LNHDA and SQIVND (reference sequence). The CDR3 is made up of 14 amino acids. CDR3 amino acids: CASSIAGGNQPQHF. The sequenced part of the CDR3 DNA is TGTGCCAGTAGTATAGCAGGGGGCAATCAGCCC.

CDR3 loop: CASSEGGLAGIETQYF. The CDR3 DNA, read in part, is TGTGCCAGCAGTGAAGGGGGACTAGCGGGAATAGAGACG. The chain carries TRBV6-1 and TRBJ2-3, with 13 bases that match TRBD2. The read stops 3 residues short of the end of the CDR3; the missing end is completed from the germline J gene. The V gene's germline CDR1 is MNHNS and CDR2 SASEGT. CDR3 length equals 16 residues.

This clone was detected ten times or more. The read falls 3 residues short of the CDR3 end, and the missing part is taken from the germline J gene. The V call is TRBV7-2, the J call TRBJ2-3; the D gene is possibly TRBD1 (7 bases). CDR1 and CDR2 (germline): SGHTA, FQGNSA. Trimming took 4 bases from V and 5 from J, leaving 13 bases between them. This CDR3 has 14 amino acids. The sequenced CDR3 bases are TGTGCCAGCAGCTCGCGGGACAGAGGAGATACG. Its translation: CASSSRDRGDT. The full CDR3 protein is CASSSRDRGDTQYF.

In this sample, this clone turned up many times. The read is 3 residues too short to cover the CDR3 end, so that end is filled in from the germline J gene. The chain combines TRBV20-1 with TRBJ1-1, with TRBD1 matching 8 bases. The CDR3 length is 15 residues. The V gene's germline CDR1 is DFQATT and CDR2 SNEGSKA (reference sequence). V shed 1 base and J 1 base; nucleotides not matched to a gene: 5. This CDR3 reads CSARGGQGRNTEAFF. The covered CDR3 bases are TGCAGTGCTAGAGGAGGACAGGGAAGGAACACTGAA.

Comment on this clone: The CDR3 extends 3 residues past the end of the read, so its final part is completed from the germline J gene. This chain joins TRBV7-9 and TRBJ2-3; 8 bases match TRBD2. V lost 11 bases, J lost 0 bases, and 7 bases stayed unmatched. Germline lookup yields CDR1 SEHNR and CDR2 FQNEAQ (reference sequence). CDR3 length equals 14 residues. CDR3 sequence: CAGDSGKSTDTQYF. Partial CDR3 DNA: TGTGCCGGAGATAGCGGGAAGAGCACAGATACG.

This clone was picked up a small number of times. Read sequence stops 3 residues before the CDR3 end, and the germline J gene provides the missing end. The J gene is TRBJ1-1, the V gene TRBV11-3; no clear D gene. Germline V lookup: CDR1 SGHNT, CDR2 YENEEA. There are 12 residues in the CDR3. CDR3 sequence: CASSLDETRAFF. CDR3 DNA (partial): TGTGCCAGCAGCTTAGATGAGACGCGG.

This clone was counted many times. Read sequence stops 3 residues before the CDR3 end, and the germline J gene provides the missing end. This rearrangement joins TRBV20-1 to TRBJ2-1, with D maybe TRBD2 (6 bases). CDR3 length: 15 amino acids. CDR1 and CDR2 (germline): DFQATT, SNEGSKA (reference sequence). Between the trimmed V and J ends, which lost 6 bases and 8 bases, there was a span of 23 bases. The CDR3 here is CSALKRAPPIHEQFF. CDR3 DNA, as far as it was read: TGCAGTGCGCTGAAGCGGGCCCCTCCCATCCATGAG.

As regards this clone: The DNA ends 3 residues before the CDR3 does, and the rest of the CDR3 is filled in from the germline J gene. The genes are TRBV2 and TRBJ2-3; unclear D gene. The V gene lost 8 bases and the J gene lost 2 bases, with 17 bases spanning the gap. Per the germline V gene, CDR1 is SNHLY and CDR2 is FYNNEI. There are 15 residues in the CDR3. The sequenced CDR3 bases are TGTGCCAGCGACGGGTCTAGTTTAAACACAGATACG. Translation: CASDGSSLNTDT. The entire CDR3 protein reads CASDGSSLNTDTQYF.

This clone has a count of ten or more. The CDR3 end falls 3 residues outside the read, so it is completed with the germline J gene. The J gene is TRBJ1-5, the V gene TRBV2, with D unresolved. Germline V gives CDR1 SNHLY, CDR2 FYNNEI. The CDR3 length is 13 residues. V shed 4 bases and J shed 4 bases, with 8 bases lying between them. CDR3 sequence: CASSAEGNQPQHF. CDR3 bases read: TGTGCCAGCAGTGCAGAAGGTAATCAGCCC.

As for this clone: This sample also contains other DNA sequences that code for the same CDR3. CDR3 sequence: CASSDSQGGTGELFF. The sequenced part of the CDR3 DNA is TGTGCCAGCAGTGATTCCCAGGGAGGCACCGGGGAG. The V call is TRBV6-4, the J call TRBJ2-2; TRBD2 is a possible D gene (6 bases). Coverage ceases 3 residues before the CDR3 finishes, and the germline J gene fills in the end. The CDR3 is 15 residues long. The germline V gene encodes CDR1 MRHNA and CDR2 SNTAGT. Trimming cost V 3 bases and J 4 bases, with 12 bases left between them.

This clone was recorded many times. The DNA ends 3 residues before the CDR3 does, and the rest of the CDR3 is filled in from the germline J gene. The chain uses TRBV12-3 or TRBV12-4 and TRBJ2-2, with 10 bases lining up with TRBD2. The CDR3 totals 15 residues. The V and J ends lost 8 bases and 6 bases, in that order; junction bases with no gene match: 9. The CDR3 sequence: CASQAGGPPPGELFF. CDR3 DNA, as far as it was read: TGTGCCAGCCAAGCGGGGGGGCCCCCCCCCGGGGAG.

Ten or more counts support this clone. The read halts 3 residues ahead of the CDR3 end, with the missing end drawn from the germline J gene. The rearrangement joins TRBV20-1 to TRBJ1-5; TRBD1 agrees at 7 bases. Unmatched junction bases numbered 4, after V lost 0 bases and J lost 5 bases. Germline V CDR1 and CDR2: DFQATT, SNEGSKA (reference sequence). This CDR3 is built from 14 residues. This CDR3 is CSARDRQGDQPQHF. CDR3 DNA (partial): TGCAGTGCTAGAGATCGACAGGGAGATCAGCCC.

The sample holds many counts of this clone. CDR3 DNA, as far as it was read: TGTGCCAGCAGTTACCTAGCGGGAGGGCCAGAGACC. Its protein is CASSYLAGGPET. The CDR3 in full is CASSYLAGGPETQYF. The chain recombines TRBV6-2 or TRBV6-3 with TRBJ2-5; 12 bases fit TRBD2. The read finishes 3 residues shy of the CDR3 end, and the germline J gene is used to complete it. Germline V gene data show CDR1 as MNHEY and CDR2 as SVGEGT. The CDR3 loop spans 15 amino acids. Trimming at V came to 2 bases and at J to 4 bases, leaving 2 bases not matched to a gene.